This TCR beta chain is drawn from a study of T cell responses to AZD1222 COVID-19 vaccine. TCRdb's table, derived via immunoSEQ multiplex PCR, lists solely in-frame clones and lacks some. The data contain tens of thousands of clones, around nine tenths of them singletons. The sample holds one count of this clone. Its antigen is unknown. CDR1 is SEHNR and CDR2 is FQNEAQ in the germline V gene (reference sequence). With V trimmed by 0 bases and J by 2 bases, 3 bases remained unmatched. This CDR3 region has 15 residues. General study findings and limits: Only 5 or 6 people who got AZD1222 tested seropositive at baseline. Spike-specific TCRs gained breadth and depth after people received two AZD1222 doses.

The rearrangement joins TRBV7-9 to TRBJ1-1; TRBD1 aligns across 7 bases. The source was peripheral blood, collected on day 0 of MenACWY control vaccination. This TCR came from an adult in good health. CDR3 sequence reads: CASSLAGTANTEAFF. In nucleotides, the CDR3 is TGTGCCAGCAGCTTAGCGGGGACAGCTAACACTGAAGCTTTCTTT.